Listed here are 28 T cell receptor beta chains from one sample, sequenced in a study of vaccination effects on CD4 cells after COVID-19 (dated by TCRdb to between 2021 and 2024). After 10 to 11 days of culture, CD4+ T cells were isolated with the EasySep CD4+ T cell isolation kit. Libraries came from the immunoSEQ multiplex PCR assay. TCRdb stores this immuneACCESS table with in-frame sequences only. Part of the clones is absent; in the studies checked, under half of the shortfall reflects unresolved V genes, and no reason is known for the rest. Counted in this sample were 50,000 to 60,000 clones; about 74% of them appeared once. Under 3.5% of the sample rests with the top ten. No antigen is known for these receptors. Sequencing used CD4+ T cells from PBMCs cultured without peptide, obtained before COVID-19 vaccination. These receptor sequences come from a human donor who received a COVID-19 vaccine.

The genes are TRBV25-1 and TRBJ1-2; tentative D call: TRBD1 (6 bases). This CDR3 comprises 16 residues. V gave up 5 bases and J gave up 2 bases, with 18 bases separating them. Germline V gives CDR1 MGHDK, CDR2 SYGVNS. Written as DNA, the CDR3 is TGTGCCAGCAGTCAATGGGGGGGGAGGGGGAACTATGGCTACACCTTC. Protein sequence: CASSQWGGRGNYGYTF.

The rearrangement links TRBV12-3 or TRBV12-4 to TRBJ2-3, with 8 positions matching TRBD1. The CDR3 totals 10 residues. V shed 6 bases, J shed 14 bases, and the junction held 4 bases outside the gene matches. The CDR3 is CASSRDRRYF. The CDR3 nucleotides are TGTGCCAGCAGCCGGGACAGGAGGTATTTT.

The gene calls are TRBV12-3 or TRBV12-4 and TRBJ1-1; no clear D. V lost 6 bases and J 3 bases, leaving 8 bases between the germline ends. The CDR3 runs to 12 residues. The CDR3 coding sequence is TGTGCCAGCAGCCGTCGGTACACTGAAGCTTTCTTT. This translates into CASSRRYTEAFF.

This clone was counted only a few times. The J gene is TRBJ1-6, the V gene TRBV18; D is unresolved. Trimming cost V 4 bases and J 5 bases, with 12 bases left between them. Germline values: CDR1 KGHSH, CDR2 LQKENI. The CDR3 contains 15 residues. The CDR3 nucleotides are TGTGCCAGCTCACTCGAGTGGGAGGATAATTCACCCCTCCACTTT. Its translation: CASSLEWEDNSPLHF. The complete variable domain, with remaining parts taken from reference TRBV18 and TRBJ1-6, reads NAGVMQNPRHLVRRRGQEARLRCSPMKGHSHVYWYRQLPEEGLKFMVYLQKENIIDESGMPKERFSAEFPKEGPSILRIQQVVRGDSAAYFCASSLEWEDNSPLHFGNGTRLTVT.

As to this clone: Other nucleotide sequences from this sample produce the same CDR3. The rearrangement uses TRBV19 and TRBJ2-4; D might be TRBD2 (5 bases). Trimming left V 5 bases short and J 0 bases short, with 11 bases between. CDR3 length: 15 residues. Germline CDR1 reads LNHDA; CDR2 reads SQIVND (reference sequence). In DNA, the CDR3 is TGTGCCAGTAGTCCGCGGACTGAAGCCAAAAACATTCAGTACTTC. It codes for CASSPRTEAKNIQYF.

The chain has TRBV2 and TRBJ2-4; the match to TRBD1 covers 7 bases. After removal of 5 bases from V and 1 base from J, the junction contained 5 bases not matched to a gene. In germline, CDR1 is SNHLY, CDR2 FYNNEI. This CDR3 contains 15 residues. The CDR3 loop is CASSMGTAAKNIQYF. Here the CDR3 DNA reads TGTGCCAGCAGTATGGGGACAGCCGCCAAAAACATTCAGTACTTC.

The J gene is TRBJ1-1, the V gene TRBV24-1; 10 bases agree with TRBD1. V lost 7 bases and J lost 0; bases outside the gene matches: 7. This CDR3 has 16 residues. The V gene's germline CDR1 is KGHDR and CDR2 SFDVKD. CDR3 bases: TGTGCCACCAGAGATACCGGGACAGGGGTGAACACTGAAGCTTTCTTT. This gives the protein CATRDTGTGVNTEAFF.

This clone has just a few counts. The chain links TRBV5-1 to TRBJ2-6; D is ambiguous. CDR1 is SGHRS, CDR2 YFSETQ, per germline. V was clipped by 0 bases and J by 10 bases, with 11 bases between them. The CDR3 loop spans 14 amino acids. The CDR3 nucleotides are TGCGCCAGCAGCTTGGGCAGCACTTTAAACGTCCTGACTTTC. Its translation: CASSLGSTLNVLTF.

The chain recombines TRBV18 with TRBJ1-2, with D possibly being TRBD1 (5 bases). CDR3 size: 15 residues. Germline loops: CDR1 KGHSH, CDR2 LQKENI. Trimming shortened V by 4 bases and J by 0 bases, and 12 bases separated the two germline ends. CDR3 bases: TGTGCCAGCTCACTCGGACAAAAAGCTAACTATGGCTACACCTTC. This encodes CASSLGQKANYGYTF.

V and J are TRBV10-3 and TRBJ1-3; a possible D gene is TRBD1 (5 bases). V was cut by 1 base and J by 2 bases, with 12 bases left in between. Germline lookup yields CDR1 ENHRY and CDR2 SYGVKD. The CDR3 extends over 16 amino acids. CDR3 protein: CAISEWQGVAGNTIYF. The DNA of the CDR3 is TGTGCCATCAGTGAGTGGCAGGGCGTTGCTGGAAACACCATATATTTT.

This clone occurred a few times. The CDR3, as DNA: TGTGCCAGCAGTTACCTGGGGAACTATGGCTACACCTTC. It yields the protein CASSYLGNYGYTF. This chain uses TRBV6-2 or TRBV6-3 with TRBJ1-2, with D uncertain. The CDR3 loop spans 13 amino acids. The V and J ends lost 2 bases and 2 bases respectively, with 6 bases between them. Germline V gene sequence: CDR1 MNHEY, CDR2 SVGEGT.

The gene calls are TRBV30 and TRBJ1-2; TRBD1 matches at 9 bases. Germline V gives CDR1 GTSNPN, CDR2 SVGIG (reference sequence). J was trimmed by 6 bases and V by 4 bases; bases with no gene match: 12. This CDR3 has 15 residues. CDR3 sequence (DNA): TGTGCCTGGACCAAACAGCCAGGACAGGGGCATGGCTACACCTTC. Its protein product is CAWTKQPGQGHGYTF.

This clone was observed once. CDR3 nucleotides: TGCGCCAGCAGCCAAGTGGCGGGGGCTGGGGGGGATACGCAGTATTTT. It yields the protein CASSQVAGAGGDTQYF. The V gene is TRBV4-1, the J gene TRBJ2-3, with D possibly TRBD2 on 7 matching bases. The V gene lost 1 base and the J gene lost 6 bases, with 17 bases spanning the gap. The CDR3 contains 16 residues. Germline V lookup: CDR1 MGHRA, CDR2 YSYEKL.

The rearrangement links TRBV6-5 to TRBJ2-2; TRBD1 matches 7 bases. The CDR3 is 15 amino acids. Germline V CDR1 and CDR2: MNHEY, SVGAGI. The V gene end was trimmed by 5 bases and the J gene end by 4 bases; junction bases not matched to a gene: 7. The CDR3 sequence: CASSRRQGFTGELFF. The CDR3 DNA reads TGTGCCAGCAGTAGACGACAGGGCTTCACCGGGGAGCTGTTTTTT.

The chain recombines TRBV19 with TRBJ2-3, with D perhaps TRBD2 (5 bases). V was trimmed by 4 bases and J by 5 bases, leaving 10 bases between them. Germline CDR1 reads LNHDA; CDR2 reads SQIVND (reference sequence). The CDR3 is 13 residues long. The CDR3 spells CASSTLAGDTQYF. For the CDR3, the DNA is TGTGCCAGTAGTACCCTCGCGGGAGATACGCAGTATTTT.

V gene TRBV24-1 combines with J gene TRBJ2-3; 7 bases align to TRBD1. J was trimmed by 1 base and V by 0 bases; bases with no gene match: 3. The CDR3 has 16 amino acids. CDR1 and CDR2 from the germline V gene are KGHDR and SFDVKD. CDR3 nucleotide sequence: TGTGCCACCAGTGATTTGGCAGGGGGTGGCACAGATACGCAGTATTTT. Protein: CATSDLAGGGTDTQYF.

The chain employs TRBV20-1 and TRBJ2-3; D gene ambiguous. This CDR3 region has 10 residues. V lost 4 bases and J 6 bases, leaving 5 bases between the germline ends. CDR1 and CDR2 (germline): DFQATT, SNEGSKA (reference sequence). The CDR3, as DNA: TGCAGTGCTAAGGAGGATACGCAGTATTTT. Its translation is CSAKEDTQYF.

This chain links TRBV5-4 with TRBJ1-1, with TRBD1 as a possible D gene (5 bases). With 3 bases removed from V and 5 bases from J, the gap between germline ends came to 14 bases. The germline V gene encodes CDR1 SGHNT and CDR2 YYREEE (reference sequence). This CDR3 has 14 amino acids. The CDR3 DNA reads TGTGCCAGCAGCTGGGGGTTCGGTGGGACTGAAGCTTTCTTT. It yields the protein CASSWGFGGTEAFF.

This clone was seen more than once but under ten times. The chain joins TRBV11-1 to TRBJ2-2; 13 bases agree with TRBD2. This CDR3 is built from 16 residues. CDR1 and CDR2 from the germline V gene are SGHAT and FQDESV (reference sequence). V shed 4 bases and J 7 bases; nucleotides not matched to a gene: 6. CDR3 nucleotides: TGTGCCAGCAGCTCGACTAGCGGGGGGATGGGCGGGGAGCTGTTTTTT. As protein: CASSSTSGGMGGELFF.

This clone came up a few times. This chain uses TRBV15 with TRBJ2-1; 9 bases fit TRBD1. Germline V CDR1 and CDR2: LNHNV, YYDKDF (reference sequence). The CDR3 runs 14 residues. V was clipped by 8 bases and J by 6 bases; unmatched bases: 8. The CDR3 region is CATVRDRVINEQFF. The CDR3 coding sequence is TGTGCCACCGTACGGGACAGGGTCATCAATGAGCAGTTCTTC.

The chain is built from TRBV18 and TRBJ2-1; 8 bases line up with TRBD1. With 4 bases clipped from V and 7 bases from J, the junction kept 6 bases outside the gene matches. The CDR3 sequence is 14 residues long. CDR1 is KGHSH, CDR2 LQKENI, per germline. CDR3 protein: CASSRKTGENEQFF. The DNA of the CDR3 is TGTGCCAGCTCACGAAAGACAGGGGAGAATGAGCAGTTCTTC.

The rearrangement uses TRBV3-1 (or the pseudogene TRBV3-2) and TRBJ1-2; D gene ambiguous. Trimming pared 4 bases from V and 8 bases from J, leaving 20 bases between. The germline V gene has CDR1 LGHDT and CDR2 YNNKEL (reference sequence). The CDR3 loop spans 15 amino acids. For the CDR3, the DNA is TGTGCCAGCAGCCTCCTCTTAGGGATGGGAGAGGGCTACACCTTC. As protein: CASSLLLGMGEGYTF.

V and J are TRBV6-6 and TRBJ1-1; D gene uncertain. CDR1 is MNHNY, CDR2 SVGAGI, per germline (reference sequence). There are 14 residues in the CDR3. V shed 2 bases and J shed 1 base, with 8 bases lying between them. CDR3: CASSYQATNTEAFF. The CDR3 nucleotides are TGTGCCAGCAGTTACCAGGCGACGAACACTGAAGCTTTCTTT.

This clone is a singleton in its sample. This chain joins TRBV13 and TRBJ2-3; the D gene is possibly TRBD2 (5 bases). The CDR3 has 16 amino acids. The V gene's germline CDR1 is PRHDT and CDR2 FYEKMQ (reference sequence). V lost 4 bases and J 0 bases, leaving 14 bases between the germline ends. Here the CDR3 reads CASSSGLLLSTDTQYF. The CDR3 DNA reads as TGTGCCAGCAGCTCCGGACTTCTCCTTAGCACAGATACGCAGTATTTT.

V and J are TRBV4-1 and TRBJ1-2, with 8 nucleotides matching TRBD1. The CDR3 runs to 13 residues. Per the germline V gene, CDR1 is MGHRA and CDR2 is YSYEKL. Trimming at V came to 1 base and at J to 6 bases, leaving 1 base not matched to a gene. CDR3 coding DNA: TGCGCCAGCAGCCAAGGACAGGGGAATGGCTACACCTTC. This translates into CASSQGQGNGYTF.

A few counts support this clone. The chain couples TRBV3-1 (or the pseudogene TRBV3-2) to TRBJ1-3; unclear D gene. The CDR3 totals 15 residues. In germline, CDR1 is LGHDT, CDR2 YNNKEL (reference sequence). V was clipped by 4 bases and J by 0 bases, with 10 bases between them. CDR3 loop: CASSPSEISGNTIYF. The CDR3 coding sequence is TGTGCCAGCAGCCCCTCGGAGATCTCTGGAAACACCATATATTTT.

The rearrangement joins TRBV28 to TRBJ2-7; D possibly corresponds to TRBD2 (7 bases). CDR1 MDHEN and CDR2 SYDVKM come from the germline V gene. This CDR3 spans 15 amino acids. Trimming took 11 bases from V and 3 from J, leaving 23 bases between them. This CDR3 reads CAAGGGSLPLYEQYV. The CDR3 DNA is TGTGCCGCCGGCGGGGGCTCGCTACCCCTCTACGAGCAGTACGTC.

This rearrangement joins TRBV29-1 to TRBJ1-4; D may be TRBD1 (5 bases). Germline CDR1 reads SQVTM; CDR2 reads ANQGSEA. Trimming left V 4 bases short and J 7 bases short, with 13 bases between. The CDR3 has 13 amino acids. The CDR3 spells CSVGGGGTEKLFF. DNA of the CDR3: TGCAGCGTTGGTGGTGGGGGAACTGAAAAACTGTTTTTT.